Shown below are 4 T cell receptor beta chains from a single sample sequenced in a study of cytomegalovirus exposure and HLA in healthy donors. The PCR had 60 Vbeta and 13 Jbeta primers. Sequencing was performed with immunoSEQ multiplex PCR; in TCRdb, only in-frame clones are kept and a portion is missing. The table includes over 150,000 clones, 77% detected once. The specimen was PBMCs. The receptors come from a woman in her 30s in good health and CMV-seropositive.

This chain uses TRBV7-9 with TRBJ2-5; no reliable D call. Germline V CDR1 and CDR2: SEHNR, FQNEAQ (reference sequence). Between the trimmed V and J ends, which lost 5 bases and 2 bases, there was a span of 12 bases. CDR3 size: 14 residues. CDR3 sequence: CASSHDILQETQYF. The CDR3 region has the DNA TGTGCCAGCAGCCACGACATTCTTCAAGAGACCCAGTACTTC.

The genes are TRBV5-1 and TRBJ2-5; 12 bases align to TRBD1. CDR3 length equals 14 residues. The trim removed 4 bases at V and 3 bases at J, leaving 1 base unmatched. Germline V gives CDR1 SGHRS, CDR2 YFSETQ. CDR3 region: CASSGTGGEETQYF. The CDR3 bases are TGCGCCAGCAGCGGGACAGGGGGCGAAGAGACCCAGTACTTC.

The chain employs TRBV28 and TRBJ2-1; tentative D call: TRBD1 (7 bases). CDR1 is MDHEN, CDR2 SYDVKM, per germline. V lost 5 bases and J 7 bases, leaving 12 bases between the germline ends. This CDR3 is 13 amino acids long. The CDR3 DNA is TGTGCCAGCAGTCAACAGGGGAGGAATGAGCAGTTCTTC. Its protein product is CASSQQGRNEQFF.

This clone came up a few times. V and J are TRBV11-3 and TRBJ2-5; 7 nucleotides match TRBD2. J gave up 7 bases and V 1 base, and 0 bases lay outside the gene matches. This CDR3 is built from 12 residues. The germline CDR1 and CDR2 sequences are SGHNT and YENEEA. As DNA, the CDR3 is TGTGCCAGCAGCTTAGGGGGGGGGACCCAGTACTTC. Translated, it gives CASSLGGGTQYF.